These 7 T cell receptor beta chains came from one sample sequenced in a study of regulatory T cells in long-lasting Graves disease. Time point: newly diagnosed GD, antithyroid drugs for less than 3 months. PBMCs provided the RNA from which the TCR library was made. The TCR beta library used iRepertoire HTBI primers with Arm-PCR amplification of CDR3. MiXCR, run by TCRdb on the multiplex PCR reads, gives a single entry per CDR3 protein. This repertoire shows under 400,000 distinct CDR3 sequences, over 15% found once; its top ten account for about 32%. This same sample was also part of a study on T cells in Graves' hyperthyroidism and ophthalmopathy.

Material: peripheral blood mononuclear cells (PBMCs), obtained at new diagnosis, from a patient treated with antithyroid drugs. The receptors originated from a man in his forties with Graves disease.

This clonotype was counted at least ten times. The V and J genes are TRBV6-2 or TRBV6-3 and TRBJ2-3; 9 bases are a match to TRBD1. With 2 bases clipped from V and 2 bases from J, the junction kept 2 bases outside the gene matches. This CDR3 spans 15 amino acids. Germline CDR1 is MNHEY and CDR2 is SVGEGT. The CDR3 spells CASSYGTGHTDTQYF. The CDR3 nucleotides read TGTGCCAGCAGTTACGGGACAGGGCACACAGATACGCAGTATTTT.

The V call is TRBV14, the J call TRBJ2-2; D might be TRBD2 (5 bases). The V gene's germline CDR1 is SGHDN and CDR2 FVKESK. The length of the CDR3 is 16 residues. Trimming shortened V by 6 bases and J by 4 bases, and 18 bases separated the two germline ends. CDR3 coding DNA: TGTGCCAGCAGTCCCGCGGCCCTCCGGGGCACCGGGGAGCTGTTTTTT. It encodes CASSPAALRGTGELFF.

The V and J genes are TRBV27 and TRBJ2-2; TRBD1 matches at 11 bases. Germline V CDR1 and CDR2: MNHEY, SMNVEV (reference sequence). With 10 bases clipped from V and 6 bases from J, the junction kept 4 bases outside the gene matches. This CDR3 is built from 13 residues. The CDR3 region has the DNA TGTGCCACCGGACAGGGGGCCCCCGGGGAGCTGTTTTTT. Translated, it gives CATGQGAPGELFF.

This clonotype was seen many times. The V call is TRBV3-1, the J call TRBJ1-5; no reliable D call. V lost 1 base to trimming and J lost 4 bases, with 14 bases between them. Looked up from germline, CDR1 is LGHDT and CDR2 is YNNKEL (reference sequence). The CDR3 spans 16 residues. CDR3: CASSQGSAATNQPQHF. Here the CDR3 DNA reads TGTGCCAGCAGCCAAGGCAGTGCGGCCACGAATCAGCCCCAGCATTTT.

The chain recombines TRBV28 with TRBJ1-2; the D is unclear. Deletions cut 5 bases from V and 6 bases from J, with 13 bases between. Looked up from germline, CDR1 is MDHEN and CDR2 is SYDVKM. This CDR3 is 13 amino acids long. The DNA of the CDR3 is TGTGCCAGCAGTCCCCCCATGAGGGATGGCTACACCTTC. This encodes CASSPPMRDGYTF.

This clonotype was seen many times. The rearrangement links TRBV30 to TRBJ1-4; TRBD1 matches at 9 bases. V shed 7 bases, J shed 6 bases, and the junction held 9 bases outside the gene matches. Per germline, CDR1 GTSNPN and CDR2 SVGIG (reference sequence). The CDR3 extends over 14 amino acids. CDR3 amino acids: CALLDRGLDEKLFF. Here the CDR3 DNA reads TGTGCCTTACTAGACAGGGGGTTGGATGAAAAACTGTTTTTT. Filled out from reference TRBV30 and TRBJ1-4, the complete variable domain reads SQTIHQWPATLVQPVGSPLSLECTVEGTSNPNLYWYRQAAGRGLQLLFYSVGIGQISSEVPQNLSASRPQDRQFILSSKKLLLSDSGFYLCALLDRGLDEKLFFGSGTQLSVL.

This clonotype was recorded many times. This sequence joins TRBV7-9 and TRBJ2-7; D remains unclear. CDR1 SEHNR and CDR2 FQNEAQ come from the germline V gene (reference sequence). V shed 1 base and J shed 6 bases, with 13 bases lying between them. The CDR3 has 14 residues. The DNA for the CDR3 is TGTGCCAGCAGCTTAGAGGGCCTAAGCCCCGAGCAGTACTTC. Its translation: CASSLEGLSPEQYF. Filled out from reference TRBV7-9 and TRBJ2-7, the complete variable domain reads DTGVSQNPRHKITKRGQNVTFRCDPISEHNRLYWYRQTLGQGPEFLTYFQNEAQLEKSRLLSDRFSAERPKGSFSTLEIQRTEQGDSAMYLCASSLEGLSPEQYFGPGTRLTVT.